This TCR beta chain was obtained from a study of T cell clones after liver transplantation. Across the whole study: Samples came from ITN030ST, which attempted immunosuppression withdrawal within 2 years of liver transplantation. Third-party-reactive TCRbeta sequences from pre-transplant mixed lymphocyte reactions served as antigen-independent comparators. Study-wide findings and caveats: In 5 of 8 subjects, circulating graft-donor-reactive CD4 TCRbeta sequences fell significantly after transplant.

Regarding this clone: Its specificity is unknown.

Germline V gives CDR1 LGHNA, CDR2 YSLEER. This CDR3 spans 15 amino acids. The J segment lost 0 bases and the V segment lost 3 bases, leaving 1 base of the junction unmatched. Sequencing used immunoSEQ multiplex PCR; TCRdb keeps in-frame clones, though not all of them. The sample includes under 150,000 clones, about nine tenths of them seen just once. The origin of this receptor is a human patient who received a liver transplant. Some T cells may arise from the graft donor. The sequences come from CD4+ T cells from blood, collected 12 months after liver transplant. The chain links TRBV4-3 to TRBJ2-1; 8 bases are shared with TRBD2. CDR3 nucleotides: TGCGCCAGCAGCCAGGGACTAGTCTCCTACAATGAGCAGTTCTTC. It codes for CASSQGLVSYNEQFF.